Listed below are T cell receptor beta chains from one sample, sequenced in a study of preoperative IRX-2 immunotherapy in early breast cancer. Using immunoSEQ multiplex PCR, the repertoire was profiled, and TCRdb retains in-frame clones only, with some absent. Of 10,000 to 15,000 clones in the sample, roughly 93% are singletons; the top ten hold around 29%. The sample was taken from a patient treated with IRX-2 immunotherapy. All receptors derive from a human donor with breast cancer. Each CDR3 is given with its conserved first and last residue. Each record gives: clone size, J gene, D gene, V gene, CDR3 protein, CDR3 DNA. The D gene is left open where the match is weak. The size entry is marked missing in some rows and otherwise reads once, few, many or a size class.

size: .; J: TRBJ2-5; D: TRBD2; V: TRBV27; CDR3: CASRGDSGGRETQYF; DNA: TGTGCCAGCAGGGGGGATAGCGGGGGGAGAGAGACCCAGTACTTC
size: .; J: TRBJ1-1; D: .; V: TRBV18; CDR3: CASSPTGNTEAFF; DNA: TGTGCCAGCTCACCGACAGGGAACACTGAAGCTTTCTTT
size: .; J: TRBJ1-3; D: .; V: TRBV15; CDR3: CATSRGRSGTSGNTIYF; DNA: TGTGCCACCAGCAGAGGCCGGTCAGGAACCTCTGGAAACACCATATATTTT
size: .; J: TRBJ2-1; D: TRBD1; V: TRBV6-5; CDR3: CASTPQGSSYNEQFF; DNA: TGTGCCAGCACTCCACAGGGGAGCTCCTACAATGAGCAGTTCTTC
size: .; J: TRBJ1-5; D: .; V: TRBV19; CDR3: CASSISSGANQPQHF; DNA: TGTGCCAGTAGTATTTCTTCGGGGGCCAATCAGCCCCAGCATTTT
size: once; J: TRBJ1-5; D: .; V: TRBV28; CDR3: CASSQEVQPQHF; DNA: TGTGCCAGCAGCCAAGAGGTCCAGCCCCAGCATTTT
size: .; J: TRBJ2-7; D: TRBD1; V: TRBV29-1; CDR3: CSATGTGGSYEQYF; DNA: TGCAGCGCCACCGGGACAGGGGGGTCCTACGAGCAGTACTTC
size: few; J: TRBJ1-1; D: TRBD1; V: TRBV6-5; CDR3: CASSYRTGDTEAFF; DNA: TGTGCCAGCAGTTACCGGACAGGGGACACTGAAGCTTTCTTT
size: .; J: TRBJ2-3; D: .; V: TRBV15; CDR3: CATSRDRIDTQYF; DNA: TGTGCCACCAGCAGAGATCGCATTGATACGCAGTATTTT
size: .; J: TRBJ1-6; D: .; V: TRBV7-9; CDR3: CASSSQDRLGNRSPLHF; DNA: TGTGCCAGCAGCTCTCAAGACCGTTTGGGGAACCGTTCACCCCTCCACTTT
size: .; J: TRBJ2-1; D: TRBD2; V: TRBV7-3; CDR3: CASSLLGTSGINEQFF; DNA: TGTGCCAGCAGCTTATTGGGGACTAGCGGGATCAATGAGCAGTTCTTC
size: .; J: TRBJ2-3; D: .; V: TRBV27; CDR3: CASSPTKSTDTQYF; DNA: TGTGCCAGCAGTCCCACAAAGAGCACAGATACGCAGTATTTT
size: .; J: TRBJ1-5; D: .; V: TRBV28; CDR3: CASSLTGLYSNQPQHF; DNA: TGTGCCAGCAGTTTGACCGGACTCTATAGCAATCAGCCCCAGCATTTT
size: .; J: TRBJ2-1; D: TRBD2; V: TRBV5-1; CDR3: CASSLSSGGGDEQFF; DNA: TGCGCCAGCAGCTTATCTAGCGGGGGCGGGGATGAGCAGTTCTTC
size: .; J: TRBJ1-5; D: .; V: TRBV6-1; CDR3: CASSEAISAQQPQHF; DNA: TGTGCCAGCAGTGAAGCGATATCCGCGCAGCAGCCCCAGCATTTT
size: .; J: TRBJ2-3; D: .; V: TRBV7-2; CDR3: CASSVGGGPDTQYF; DNA: TGTGCCAGCAGTGTCGGAGGGGGCCCAGATACGCAGTATTTT
size: .; J: TRBJ1-2; D: .; V: TRBV6-1; CDR3: CASGVGTGYTF; DNA: TGTGCCAGCGGAGTAGGGACAGGCTACACCTTC
size: .; J: TRBJ1-2; D: .; V: TRBV19; CDR3: CASSILKGAGYGYTF; DNA: TGTGCCAGTAGTATCCTGAAGGGTGCTGGGTATGGCTACACCTTC
size: .; J: TRBJ2-7; D: .; V: TRBV15; CDR3: CATSRAQGYEQYF; DNA: TGTGCCACCAGCAGAGCTCAGGGCTACGAGCAGTACTTC
size: .; J: TRBJ1-5; D: TRBD1; V: TRBV5-5; CDR3: CASSLSGGGGGSNQPQHF; DNA: TGTGCCAGCAGCTTATCAGGGGGCGGCGGGGGTAGCAATCAGCCCCAGCATTTT
size: .; J: TRBJ1-1; D: .; V: TRBV18; CDR3: CASSPQRGTEAFF; DNA: TGTGCCAGCTCACCTCAGAGGGGGACTGAAGCTTTCTTT
size: .; J: TRBJ1-1; D: .; V: TRBV5-4; CDR3: CATVVWGRGTEAFF; DNA: TGTGCCACTGTGGTTTGGGGGCGCGGGACTGAAGCTTTCTTT
size: few; J: TRBJ1-3; D: TRBD1; V: TRBV6-6; CDR3: CASSYSATGAGNTIYF; DNA: TGTGCCAGCAGTTACTCTGCAACAGGGGCTGGAAACACCATATATTTT
size: .; J: TRBJ1-2; D: .; V: TRBV7-2; CDR3: CASSFRQYGYTF; DNA: TGTGCCAGCAGCTTCCGACAGTATGGCTACACCTTC
size: .; J: TRBJ1-2; D: .; V: TRBV13; CDR3: CASSLMGAPSSTYGYTF; DNA: TGTGCCAGCAGCTTAATGGGGGCCCCCTCGAGTACTTATGGCTACACCTTC
size: .; J: TRBJ2-2; D: TRBD1; V: TRBV10-1; CDR3: CASRDRQNTGELFF; DNA: TGCGCCAGCAGGGACAGGCAGAACACCGGGGAGCTGTTTTTT
size: .; J: TRBJ1-2; D: .; V: TRBV6-5; CDR3: CASSYDLINYGYTF; DNA: TGTGCCAGCAGTTACGACCTAATAAACTATGGCTACACCTTC
size: .; J: TRBJ1-2; D: .; V: TRBV10-3; CDR3: CAISPKQGEDGYTF; DNA: TGTGCCATCAGTCCAAAACAGGGCGAGGATGGCTACACCTTC
size: .; J: TRBJ2-3; D: TRBD2; V: TRBV7-2; CDR3: CASSRTGLVGTDTQYF; DNA: TGTGCCAGCAGTCGTACCGGACTAGTCGGCACAGATACGCAGTATTTT
size: .; J: TRBJ2-7; D: .; V: TRBV20-1; CDR3: CSFTSSDKQYF; DNA: TGCAGTTTTACTAGTTCGGATAAGCAGTACTTC
size: once; J: TRBJ2-1; D: .; V: TRBV9; CDR3: CASSTRQANEQFF; DNA: TGTGCCAGCAGCACACGACAGGCGAATGAGCAGTTCTTC
size: .; J: TRBJ2-3; D: TRBD2; V: TRBV6-5; CDR3: CASSLTSGGLDTQYF; DNA: TGTGCCAGCAGTTTGACTAGCGGGGGGTTGGATACGCAGTATTTT
size: few; J: TRBJ1-6; D: TRBD1; V: TRBV5-1; CDR3: CASSLGQGGSPLHF; DNA: TGCGCCAGCAGCCTGGGACAGGGGGGTTCACCCCTCCACTTT
size: .; J: TRBJ1-4; D: .; V: TRBV7-9; CDR3: CASSSAGGGEKLFF; DNA: TGTGCCAGCAGCTCGGCGGGGGGGGGTGAAAAACTGTTTTTT
size: .; J: TRBJ1-5; D: TRBD1; V: TRBV19; CDR3: CASSSRGQGHF; DNA: TGTGCCAGTAGTTCCAGGGGGCAGGGGCATTTT
size: few; J: TRBJ1-1; D: .; V: TRBV4-1; CDR3: CASSLRDKNTEAFF; DNA: TGCGCCAGCAGCCTCCGGGACAAGAACACTGAAGCTTTCTTT
size: .; J: TRBJ1-3; D: .; V: TRBV28; CDR3: CASTPSVGSGNTIYF; DNA: TGTGCCAGCACCCCTTCTGTAGGGTCTGGAAACACCATATATTTT
size: .; J: TRBJ1-2; D: .; V: TRBV4-1; CDR3: CASSPPQGQYTNYGYTF; DNA: TGCGCCAGCAGCCCCCCCCAGGGTCAGTACACTAACTATGGCTACACCTTC
size: once; J: TRBJ2-1; D: .; V: TRBV6-5; CDR3: CASSSPGNEQFF; DNA: TGTGCCAGCAGTTCACCTGGGAATGAGCAGTTCTTC
size: .; J: TRBJ1-1; D: .; V: TRBV11-2; CDR3: CASSLPGANTEAFF; DNA: TGTGCCAGCAGCCTACCTGGGGCGAACACTGAAGCTTTCTTT
size: .; J: TRBJ1-5; D: .; V: TRBV6-4; CDR3: CASSPQGNVGQPQHF; DNA: TGTGCCAGCAGCCCACAGGGTAATGTTGGTCAGCCCCAGCATTTT
size: .; J: TRBJ1-5; D: .; V: TRBV2; CDR3: CASRREFVSNQPQHF; DNA: TGTGCCAGCAGACGGGAATTCGTCAGCAATCAGCCCCAGCATTTT
size: once; J: TRBJ1-4; D: TRBD1; V: TRBV5-1; CDR3: CASSLVRGPGEKLFF; DNA: TGCGCCAGCAGCTTGGTCAGGGGGCCGGGTGAAAAACTGTTTTTT
size: .; J: TRBJ2-1; D: .; V: TRBV6-5; CDR3: CASSYRGFTYNEQFF; DNA: TGTGCCAGCAGTTATCGGGGGTTTACGTACAATGAGCAGTTCTTC
size: .; J: TRBJ2-1; D: .; V: TRBV28; CDR3: CASSPLRGRSGTYNEQFF; DNA: TGTGCCAGCAGCCCCTTGAGGGGGCGTAGCGGGACCTACAATGAGCAGTTCTTC
size: .; J: TRBJ1-1; D: .; V: TRBV19; CDR3: CASTVNTEAFF; DNA: TGTGCCAGTACAGTTAACACTGAAGCTTTCTTT
size: .; J: TRBJ1-2; D: .; V: TRBV2; CDR3: CASSNGIPQGYTF; DNA: TGTGCCAGCAGTAATGGGATTCCACAAGGCTACACCTTC
size: .; J: TRBJ1-6; D: .; V: TRBV18; CDR3: CASSPSDNSPLHF; DNA: TGTGCCAGCTCACCCTCAGATAATTCACCCCTCCACTTT
size: .; J: TRBJ1-6; D: TRBD1; V: TRBV6-5; CDR3: CASSYSKARGDSPLHF; DNA: TGTGCCAGCAGTTACTCGAAGGCCAGGGGGGATTCACCCCTCCACTTT
size: .; J: TRBJ2-3; D: TRBD2; V: TRBV10-1; CDR3: CASSDLAGGRDTDTQYF; DNA: TGCGCCAGCAGTGATCTAGCGGGGGGGCGAGATACAGATACGCAGTATTTT
size: .; J: TRBJ2-1; D: .; V: TRBV10-1; CDR3: CASSRAATGNEQFF; DNA: TGCGCCAGCAGTCGGGCCGCAACGGGCAATGAGCAGTTCTTC
size: .; J: TRBJ2-7; D: .; V: TRBV7-2; CDR3: CASSPRQVSYEQYF; DNA: TGTGCCAGCAGCCCGCGACAGGTCTCCTACGAGCAGTACTTC
size: .; J: TRBJ2-3; D: TRBD1; V: TRBV29-1; CDR3: CSGQGLSISTDTQYF; DNA: TGCAGCGGACAGGGGTTATCAATTAGCACAGATACGCAGTATTTT
size: .; J: TRBJ2-3; D: .; V: TRBV7-8; CDR3: CASSLVGTQVDTQYF; DNA: TGTGCCAGCAGCTTAGTTGGGACTCAAGTCGATACGCAGTATTTT
size: few; J: TRBJ1-5; D: TRBD1; V: TRBV4-2; CDR3: CASSQEATGYSQPQHF; DNA: TGTGCCAGCAGCCAAGAGGCGACAGGGTATAGTCAGCCCCAGCATTTT
size: .; J: TRBJ2-2; D: TRBD2; V: TRBV11-3; CDR3: CASSPSGQNTGELFF; DNA: TGTGCCAGCAGCCCTAGCGGGCAGAACACCGGGGAGCTGTTTTTT
size: .; J: TRBJ1-2; D: .; V: TRBV6-1; CDR3: CASRLNRLGSYGYTF; DNA: TGTGCCAGCAGATTAAACCGTCTCGGGTCCTATGGCTACACCTTC
size: .; J: TRBJ2-3; D: TRBD2; V: TRBV5-1; CDR3: CASSSAGTTTDTQYF; DNA: TGCGCCAGCAGCTCAGCTGGGACTACCACAGATACGCAGTATTTT
size: .; J: TRBJ1-2; D: .; V: TRBV5-1; CDR3: CASSLTGQAGYTF; DNA: TGCGCCAGCAGCTTAACAGGGCAAGCTGGCTACACCTTC
size: .; J: TRBJ2-5; D: .; V: TRBV2; CDR3: CASSDSRAWAQYF; DNA: TGTGCCAGCAGTGATTCCAGGGCTTGGGCCCAGTACTTC